Listed below are T cell receptor beta chains from one sample, sequenced in a study of blood T cell repertoires in COVID-19. Using immunoSEQ multiplex PCR, the repertoire was profiled, and TCRdb retains in-frame clones only, with some absent. Here the sample spans around 88,000 clones, around nine tenths being singletons. The sequenced sample consisted of peripheral blood. The source is a man aged 60-69 years with acute or convalescent COVID-19. Each CDR3 is given with its conserved first and last residue. A D gene is named only where the DNA matches it firmly. Clone size, where shown, is once, few, many, or a class for clones that have expanded.

>NA|TRBV5-1|TRBJ2-2|TRBD2
CASSLKTSAGELFF
TGCGCCAGCAGCCTAAAGACTAGCGCCGGGGAGCTGTTTTTT
>NA|TRBV5-1|TRBJ1-1|NA
CASSPREGNTEAFF
TGCGCCAGCAGCCCGCGGGAGGGGAACACTGAAGCTTTCTTT
>NA|TRBV28|TRBJ1-1|NA
CASSLEPTRGTEAFF
TGTGCCAGCAGTTTGGAGCCGACACGGGGCACTGAAGCTTTCTTT
>NA|TRBV19|TRBJ1-2|NA
CASSIGMGGLMGYTF
TGTGCCAGTAGTATAGGGATGGGGGGGCTCATGGGCTACACCTTC
>NA|TRBV5-1|TRBJ2-2|TRBD2
CASSPPPLATNTGELFF
TGCGCCAGCAGCCCTCCCCCACTAGCGACAAACACCGGGGAGCTGTTTTTT
>NA|TRBV5-8|TRBJ2-2|TRBD1
CASIRGPVRTANTGELFF
TGTGCCAGCATCAGGGGGCCCGTGAGAACCGCGAACACCGGGGAGCTGTTTTTT
>NA|TRBV4-3|TRBJ1-6|NA
CASSPGYGTGYSPLHF
TGCGCCAGCAGCCCAGGCTATGGGACTGGATATTCACCCCTCCACTTT
>NA|TRBV6-5|TRBJ1-2|TRBD1
CASSYLRTGGGYGYTF
TGTGCCAGCAGTTACCTCCGAACAGGGGGGGGGTATGGCTACACCTTC
>NA|TRBV30|TRBJ1-3|NA
CAWSQGNTIYF
TGTGCCTGGAGTCAGGGAAACACCATATATTTT
>NA|TRBV7-3|TRBJ2-5|TRBD1
CASSRTGEQETQYF
TGTGCCAGCAGCCGAACAGGGGAACAAGAGACCCAGTACTTC
>NA|TRBV7-3|TRBJ2-3|TRBD1
CASSPGQGSDTQYF
TGTGCCAGCAGCCCTGGACAGGGATCTGATACGCAGTATTTT
>NA|TRBV5-6|TRBJ2-7|TRBD1
CASSPADRVYEQYF
TGTGCCAGCAGCCCTGCGGACAGGGTCTACGAGCAGTACTTC
>once|TRBV5-4|TRBJ1-4|NA
CASSPGANEKLFF
TGTGCCAGCAGCCCAGGCGCTAATGAAAAACTGTTTTTT
>NA|TRBV7-9|TRBJ2-6|NA
CASSSQGLAGANVLIF
TGTGCCAGCAGCTCGCAAGGGTTGGCTGGGGCCAACGTCCTGATTTTC
>NA|TRBV6-2/TRBV6-3|TRBJ2-3|TRBD2
CASSYSREGRTDTQYF
TGTGCCAGCAGTTACTCGCGGGAGGGCCGAACAGATACGCAGTATTTT
>NA|TRBV10-3|TRBJ2-4|NA
CAISITGSAKNIQYF
TGTGCCATCAGTATTACAGGGTCAGCCAAAAACATTCAGTACTTC
>NA|TRBV12-3/TRBV12-4|TRBJ2-1|TRBD1
CASRRQGNNEQFF
TGTGCCAGCAGGCGACAGGGAAACAATGAGCAGTTCTTC
>NA|TRBV6-2/TRBV6-3|TRBJ2-5|NA
CASSYIGSQETQYF
TGTGCCAGCAGTTACATCGGGTCCCAAGAGACCCAGTACTTC
>NA|TRBV6-5|TRBJ2-3|TRBD2
CASRPSGSTDTQYF
TGTGCCAGCAGGCCTAGCGGAAGCACAGATACGCAGTATTTT
>few|TRBV27|TRBJ2-3|TRBD2
CASSLGTSGADTQYF
TGTGCCAGCAGTTTAGGGACTAGCGGGGCAGATACGCAGTATTTT
>NA|TRBV5-4|TRBJ2-3|NA
CASTIDPNAGLSTDTQYF
TGTGCCAGCACCATAGATCCAAACGCGGGCCTAAGCACAGATACGCAGTATTTT
>NA|TRBV4-1|TRBJ2-1|TRBD2
CASSHTSGRAGEQFF
TGCGCCAGCAGCCACACTAGCGGGAGAGCGGGTGAGCAGTTCTTC
>NA|TRBV2|TRBJ2-4|TRBD2
CASVASSGIKNIQYF
TGTGCCAGCGTTGCGTCTAGCGGGATTAAAAACATTCAGTACTTC
>NA|TRBV6-5|TRBJ1-1|NA
CASSPDSGAEAFF
TGTGCCAGCAGCCCGGACAGTGGGGCTGAGGCTTTCTTT
>NA|TRBV11-2|TRBJ1-1|TRBD1
CASSAWTGANTEAFF
TGTGCCAGCAGCGCCTGGACAGGGGCGAACACTGAAGCTTTCTTT
>NA|TRBV4-1|TRBJ2-7|NA
CASSPLSSYEQYF
TGCGCCAGCAGCCCCCTTAGCTCCTACGAGCAGTACTTC
>NA|TRBV4-1|TRBJ2-5|TRBD1
CASSQAGTGTGETQYF
TGCGCCAGCAGCCAAGCGGGGACAGGGACGGGAGAGACCCAGTACTTC
>NA|TRBV5-4|TRBJ2-7|NA
CASRRIHEQYF
TGTGCCAGCCGGAGAATCCACGAGCAGTACTTC
>NA|TRBV11-2|TRBJ2-7|NA
CASSLVGRGDYEQYF
TGTGCCAGCAGCTTAGTAGGCCGGGGAGACTACGAGCAGTACTTC
>NA|TRBV18|TRBJ1-1|NA
CASSSAQGRGAFF
TGTGCCAGCTCCTCTGCTCAGGGCCGTGGAGCTTTCTTT
>NA|TRBV12-3/TRBV12-4|TRBJ1-2|TRBD1
CASSRTGSYGYTF
TGTGCCAGCAGTCGGACAGGGTCCTATGGCTACACCTTC
>NA|TRBV5-6|TRBJ2-7|TRBD2
CASSFAPVREIGQYF
TGTGCCAGCAGCTTTGCCCCGGTGCGGGAGATCGGGCAGTACTTC
>NA|TRBV2|TRBJ2-3|NA
CASSVDYSRVDTQYF
TGTGCCAGCAGCGTAGACTATAGTCGGGTAGATACGCAGTATTTT
>NA|TRBV5-6|TRBJ1-1|TRBD1
CASNQGQVGWAFF
TGTGCCAGCAACCAAGGACAGGTGGGGTGGGCTTTCTTT
>NA|TRBV14|TRBJ2-3|NA
CASSHRLSRLEADTQYF
TGTGCCAGCAGCCACCGCTTGTCGAGGCTAGAGGCAGATACGCAGTATTTT
>NA|TRBV10-3|TRBJ2-5|TRBD2
CAISESGASGYQETQYF
TGTGCCATCAGTGAGTCAGGGGCTAGCGGGTATCAAGAGACCCAGTACTTC
>NA|TRBV2|TRBJ2-3|NA
CASSEGTASTDTQYF
TGTGCCAGCAGTGAAGGGACAGCTAGCACAGATACGCAGTATTTT
>NA|TRBV5-1|TRBJ2-7|TRBD2
CASLAGDARRGDEQYF
TGCGCCAGCTTAGCGGGAGATGCCCGGCGGGGCGACGAGCAGTACTTC
>once|TRBV3-1/TRBV3-2|TRBJ1-2|NA
CAGNGQNGYTF
TGTGCCGGCAACGGACAAAATGGCTACACCTTC
>NA|TRBV7-8|TRBJ2-1|TRBD2
CASSPRASGRVNEQFF
TGTGCCAGCAGCCCCCGAGCTAGCGGGAGGGTCAATGAGCAGTTCTTC
>NA|TRBV2|TRBJ2-1|NA
CAIERLVHGSYNEQFF
TGTGCCATCGAGCGACTGGTGCACGGGTCCTACAATGAGCAGTTCTTC
>NA|TRBV6-5|TRBJ1-2|NA
CASSRQENYGYTF
TGTGCCAGCAGCAGACAGGAAAACTATGGCTACACCTTC
>NA|TRBV25-1|TRBJ2-7|NA
CASSPHRDNSYEQYF
TGTGCCAGCAGTCCCCACCGGGACAACTCCTACGAGCAGTACTTC
>NA|TRBV10-3|TRBJ1-1|TRBD1
CAISVETGVNTEAFF
TGTGCCATCAGTGTGGAGACAGGGGTCAACACTGAAGCTTTCTTT
>NA|TRBV6-2/TRBV6-3|TRBJ1-6|TRBD1
CASSLPGTGSNNSPLHF
TGTGCCAGCAGTTTACCCGGGACAGGGAGCAATAATTCACCCCTCCACTTT
>NA|TRBV18|TRBJ2-2|TRBD1
CASSGQGAVNTGELFF
TGTGCCAGCTCCGGACAGGGGGCGGTGAACACCGGGGAGCTGTTTTTT